These 10 T cell receptor beta chains originate from one sample sequenced in a study of blood T cell repertoires in COVID-19. Profiling relied on immunoSEQ multiplex PCR, and the TCRdb table lists in-frame clones only, not all of them. The repertoire consists of hundreds of thousands of clones, with over 85% occurring once and the leading ten covering 0.7% to 0.85%. The sample consisted of peripheral blood. The receptor source for this set is a young man with COVID-19, enrolled during active disease.

V usage is TRBV6-5 and J usage is TRBJ1-2, with a tentative D call TRBD1 (5 bases). The CDR3 spans 12 residues. Trimming shortened V by 8 bases and J by 3 bases, and 10 bases separated the two germline ends. Germline assignment: CDR1 MNHEY and CDR2 SVGAGI. CDR3 region: CASSAGYYGYTF. CDR3 nucleotide sequence: TGTGCCAGCTCGGCAGGGTACTATGGCTACACCTTC.

J is TRBJ2-7 and V is TRBV9; 8 nucleotides agree with TRBD2. This CDR3 is built from 18 residues. Germline CDR1 and CDR2: SGDLS and YYNGEE. The J segment lost 0 bases and the V segment lost 0 bases, leaving 11 bases of the junction unmatched. The CDR3 DNA reads as TGTGCCAGCAGCGTAGGTATAGGGACCGGGACTAGCTCCTACGAGCAGTACTTC. Encoded protein: CASSVGIGTGTSSYEQYF. Full variable domain (remainder filled in from reference TRBV9 and TRBJ2-7): DSGVTQTPKHLITATGQRVTLRCSPRSGDLSVYWYQQSLDQGLQFLIQYYNGEERAKGNILERFSAQQFPDLHSELNLSSLELGDSALYFCASSVGIGTGTSSYEQYFGPGTRLTVT.

This chain links TRBV3-1 (or the pseudogene TRBV3-2) with TRBJ2-3; TRBD2 matches 7 bases. The CDR3 contains 16 residues. V shed 3 bases and J 0 bases; nucleotides not matched to a gene: 6. Germline CDR1 is LGHDT and CDR2 is YNNKEL (reference sequence). Here the CDR3 reads CASSHVAGASTDTQYF. In DNA form, the CDR3 reads TGTGCCAGCAGCCACGTAGCGGGCGCTAGCACAGATACGCAGTATTTT.

The chain links TRBV7-9 to TRBJ1-3; a weak D match, TRBD1 (5 bases). Trimming pared 4 bases from V and 0 bases from J, leaving 10 bases between. CDR1 is SEHNR and CDR2 is FQNEAQ in the germline V gene (reference sequence). The CDR3 is 15 residues long. CDR3 nucleotide sequence: TGTGCCAGCAGCTCCGCGACAGACTCTGGAAACACCATATATTTT. Its translation: CASSSATDSGNTIYF.

V usage is TRBV6-1 and J usage is TRBJ1-2, with D tentatively TRBD1 (5 bases). The V end lost 5 bases, the J end lost 8 bases, and 18 bases lay between the germline ends. The germline CDR1 and CDR2 sequences are MNHNS and SASEGT. This CDR3 comprises 14 residues. The CDR3 coding sequence is TGTGCCAGCAGTCCTAAGAGGGGAGGCTGGGGCTACACCTTC. Residues: CASSPKRGGWGYTF.

The V and J genes are TRBV18 and TRBJ2-3; TRBD2 matches at 11 bases. The CDR3 extends over 14 amino acids. Looked up from germline, CDR1 is KGHSH and CDR2 is LQKENI. With 6 bases clipped from V and 4 bases from J, the junction kept 3 bases outside the gene matches. The CDR3 bases are TGTGCCAGCTCCCGTAGCGGGAGGGCAGATACGCAGTATTTT. As protein: CASSRSGRADTQYF.

The chain joins TRBV7-3 to TRBJ2-3, with unresolved D. V lost 4 bases and J lost 0, with 8 bases in between. This CDR3 has 14 amino acids. Looked up from germline, CDR1 is SGHTA and CDR2 is FQGTGA. This chain's CDR3 is CASSSTPSTDTQYF. Here the CDR3 DNA reads TGTGCCAGCAGCTCCACTCCTAGCACAGATACGCAGTATTTT.

This chain joins TRBV7-9 and TRBJ1-2; 8 positions match TRBD1. Trimming took 2 bases from V and 2 from J; bases not matched to a gene: 4. This CDR3 is built from 15 residues. The germline CDR1 and CDR2 sequences are SEHNR and FQNEAQ (reference sequence). This chain's CDR3 is CASSLMAGGNYGYTF. DNA for the CDR3: TGTGCCAGCAGCTTAATGGCAGGGGGCAACTATGGCTACACCTTC.

This chain uses TRBV2 with TRBJ2-5; D gene ambiguous. V lost 4 bases, J lost 1 base, and 13 bases lay in between. From germline, CDR1 is SNHLY and CDR2 FYNNEI. This CDR3 spans 15 amino acids. In DNA form, the CDR3 reads TGTGCCAGCAGTGTGGAAAGTGGGCCCCAAGAGACCCAGTACTTC. Protein product: CASSVESGPQETQYF.

The V call is TRBV5-8, the J call TRBJ1-2; D might be TRBD1 (6 bases). CDR3 length equals 13 residues. Looked up from germline, CDR1 is SGHTS and CDR2 is YDEGEE. V was clipped by 6 bases and J by 4 bases, with 13 bases between them. In nucleotides, the CDR3 is TGTGCCAGCACCAGGACAGAAACCTATGGCTACACCTTC. Translated, it gives CASTRTETYGYTF.